This T cell receptor beta chain was identified in a study of OX40 agonist ivuxolimab in advanced cancers. Background on the study: People in dose escalation had one of these cancers: hepatocellular carcinoma, melanoma, renal cell or head and neck cancer. Points from the study as a whole: Researchers did not determine the expanded peripheral T cells' antigen specificity.

The germline V gene has CDR1 SGHVS and CDR2 FQNEAQ. The V end was cut by 1 base, the J end by 4 bases, with 14 bases between. The CDR3 contains 15 residues. TCRdb's table, derived via immunoSEQ multiplex PCR, lists solely in-frame clones and lacks some. Altogether around 67,000 clones are present, approximately 84% being singletons, with the ten largest covering approximately 2%. Collection of blood occurred at baseline, at cycle 4 day 1, and at cycle 7 day 1. Regarding this clone: Its specificity is not known.

The sequenced sample was CD4+ or CD8+ T cells sorted from blood, obtained in a trial of the OX40 agonist ivuxolimab. This sequence originates from an adult with an advanced solid tumor such as melanoma, head and neck, liver or kidney cancer. The V call is TRBV7-8, the J call TRBJ2-7; D uncertain. The CDR3 DNA reads as TGTGCCAGCAGCTTAGAGAGCGCCGTCACGTACGAGCAGTACTTC. Translating gives CASSLESAVTYEQYF.